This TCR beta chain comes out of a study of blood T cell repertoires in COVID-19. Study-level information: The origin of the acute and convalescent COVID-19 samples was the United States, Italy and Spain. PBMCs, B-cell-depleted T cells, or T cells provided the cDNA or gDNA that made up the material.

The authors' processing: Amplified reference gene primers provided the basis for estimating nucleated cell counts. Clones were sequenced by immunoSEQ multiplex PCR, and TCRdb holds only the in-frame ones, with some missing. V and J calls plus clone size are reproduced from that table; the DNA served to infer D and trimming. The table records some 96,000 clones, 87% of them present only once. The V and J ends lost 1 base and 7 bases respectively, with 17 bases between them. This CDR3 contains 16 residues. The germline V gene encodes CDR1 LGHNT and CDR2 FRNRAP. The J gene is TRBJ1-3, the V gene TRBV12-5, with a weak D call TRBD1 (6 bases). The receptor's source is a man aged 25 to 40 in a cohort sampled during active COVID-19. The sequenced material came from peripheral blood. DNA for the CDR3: TGTGCTAGTGGTTTGGGCCCGACAGGCACGGGGAACACCATATATTTT. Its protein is CASGLGPTGTGNTIYF.